These 9 T cell receptor beta chains were sequenced from one sample in a study of cytomegalovirus exposure and HLA in healthy donors. Amplification used 60 Vbeta primers and 13 Jbeta primers. The protocol was immunoSEQ multiplex PCR, while the TCRdb copy is restricted to in-frame clones and leaves out a portion. The sample lists around 180,000 clones; approximately 84% were seen once. The specimen sequenced was PBMCs. The receptors stem from a girl in the first two years of life in good health and CMV-seronegative.

The rearrangement links TRBV6-1 to TRBJ2-2; 9 bases line up with TRBD1. The CDR3 has 14 residues. After removal of 6 bases from V and 5 bases from J, the junction contained 4 bases not matched to a gene. Germline lookup yields CDR1 MNHNS and CDR2 SASEGT. CDR3 DNA sequence: TGTGCCAGCAGCCTCGGGACAGGGACCGGGGAGCTGTTTTTT. This sequence encodes CASSLGTGTGELFF.

In nucleotides, the CDR3 is TGTGCCTGGAGTTCCGAGAGGGTTAGCTCCTATAATTCACCCCTCCACTTT. Protein sequence: CAWSSERVSSYNSPLHF. The V gene is TRBV30, the J gene TRBJ1-6; D ambiguous. This CDR3 has 17 residues. CDR1 is GTSNPN, CDR2 SVGIG, per germline (reference sequence). Trimming cost V 2 bases and J 0 bases, with 14 bases left between them.

The genes are TRBV5-1 and TRBJ1-1, with D possibly TRBD1 on 5 matching bases. V lost 2 bases and J lost 5, with 10 bases in between. Germline V lookup: CDR1 SGHRS, CDR2 YFSETQ. CDR3 size: 13 residues. CDR3 DNA: TGCGCCAGCAGCTTCGGGGGAAGAACTGAAGCTTTCTTT. It is translated as CASSFGGRTEAFF.

The V and J genes are TRBV7-3 and TRBJ2-5, with D unresolved. The DNA end favors TRBJ2-7, so the J call may be wrong. In germline, CDR1 is SGHTA, CDR2 FQGTGA. This CDR3 has 11 residues. The CDR3 is CASSLSYEQYF. The CDR3 DNA is TGTGCCAGCAGCCTCTCCTACGAGCAGTACTTC.

The CDR3 is CASSLEGGPDDYGYTF. CDR3 nucleotides: TGTGCCAGCAGTCTTGAGGGCGGGCCAGATGACTATGGCTACACCTTC. This chain links TRBV27 with TRBJ1-2; unclear D gene. Germline V gene sequence: CDR1 MNHEY, CDR2 SMNVEV (reference sequence). The CDR3 runs to 16 residues. Between the trimmed V and J ends, which lost 5 bases and 3 bases, there was a span of 19 bases.

This clone was observed a single time. The chain carries TRBV7-9 and TRBJ2-2; D ambiguous. Germline lookup yields CDR1 SEHNR and CDR2 FQNEAQ (reference sequence). The CDR3 consists of 12 residues. V shed 5 bases and J shed 6 bases, with 7 bases lying between them. Written as DNA, the CDR3 is TGTGCCAGCAGCCCCTCCCCCGGGGAGCTGTTTTTT. Residues: CASSPSPGELFF.

V usage is TRBV10-3 and J usage is TRBJ2-7; 7 bases line up with TRBD2. CDR3 length equals 15 residues. The V gene end was trimmed by 0 bases and the J gene end by 2 bases; junction bases not matched to a gene: 4. Germline values: CDR1 ENHRY, CDR2 SYGVKD. In nucleotides, the CDR3 is TGTGCCATCAGTGAGTCGGGGGGGTCGACCTACGAGCAGTACTTC. As protein: CAISESGGSTYEQYF.

This sequence joins TRBV29-1 and TRBJ1-1; TRBD1 agrees at 10 bases. V trimming: 7 bases; J trimming: 2 bases; junction bases outside the gene matches: 7. From germline, CDR1 is SQVTM and CDR2 ANQGSEA. CDR3 length: 14 amino acids. This CDR3 is CSARRTGGNTEAFF. CDR3 DNA: TGCAGCGCCAGAAGGACAGGGGGTAACACTGAAGCTTTCTTT.

The chain is built from TRBV7-9 and TRBJ2-1, with 11 bases that match TRBD2. CDR3 length equals 15 residues. The V and J ends lost 6 bases and 2 bases, in that order; junction bases with no gene match: 3. Germline-derived CDR1 and CDR2 are SEHNR and FQNEAQ (reference sequence). As DNA, the CDR3 is TGTGCCAGCAGTTATAGCGGGAGGGCCTACAATGAGCAGTTCTTC. Protein sequence: CASSYSGRAYNEQFF.